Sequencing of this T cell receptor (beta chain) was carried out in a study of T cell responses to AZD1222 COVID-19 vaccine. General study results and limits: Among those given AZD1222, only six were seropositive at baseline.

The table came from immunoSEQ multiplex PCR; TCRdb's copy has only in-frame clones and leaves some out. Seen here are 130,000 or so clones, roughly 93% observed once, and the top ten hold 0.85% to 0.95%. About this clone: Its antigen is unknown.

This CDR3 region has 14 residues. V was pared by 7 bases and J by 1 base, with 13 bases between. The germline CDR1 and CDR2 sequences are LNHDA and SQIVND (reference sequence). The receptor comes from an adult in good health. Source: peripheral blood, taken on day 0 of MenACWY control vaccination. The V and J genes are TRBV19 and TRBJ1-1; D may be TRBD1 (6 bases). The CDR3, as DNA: TGTGCCAGTACCCCATCGACAGGGAACACTGAAGCTTTCTTT. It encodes CASTPSTGNTEAFF.